The clone carrying this TCR beta chain was seen many times. Its specificity is unknown. There are 14 residues in the CDR3. Trimming removed 3 bases at V and 0 bases at J, with 8 bases between. In germline, CDR1 is MNHNS, CDR2 SASEGT. This record comes from a study of regulatory T cells in long-lasting Graves disease. Findings of the study overall: Patients with persistent disease shared under 3,500 public clonotypes, outpacing the 966 shared by new patients. Repertoires from persistent disease leaned toward TRBV28, TRBJ1-2 and TRBJ2-5. TCR diversity was lower in persistent than newly diagnosed Graves' disease.

Sequencing libraries for TCR beta were prepared with iRepertoire HTBI primers and Arm-PCR of CDR3 regions. TCRdb re-called the multiplex PCR reads through MiXCR, storing one row per CDR3 protein. This repertoire shows a few hundred thousand distinct CDR3 sequences, around 23% found once; its top ten account for 25% to 30%. Time point given: persistent/refractory GD, antithyroid drugs over 5 years with positive TRAb. The TCR library used RNA extracted from PBMCs. American Thyroid Association guidelines defined how Graves' disease was diagnosed. The sample in question was peripheral blood mononuclear cells (PBMCs), obtained when the disease was refractory, from a patient treated with antithyroid drugs. J is TRBJ2-5 and V is TRBV6-1; D is ambiguous. This clonotype was obtained from a woman aged 40 to 50 with Graves disease. CDR3 in amino acids: CASSDNPYQETQYF. The DNA of the CDR3 is TGTGCCAGCAGTGACAACCCGTACCAAGAGACCCAGTACTTC.